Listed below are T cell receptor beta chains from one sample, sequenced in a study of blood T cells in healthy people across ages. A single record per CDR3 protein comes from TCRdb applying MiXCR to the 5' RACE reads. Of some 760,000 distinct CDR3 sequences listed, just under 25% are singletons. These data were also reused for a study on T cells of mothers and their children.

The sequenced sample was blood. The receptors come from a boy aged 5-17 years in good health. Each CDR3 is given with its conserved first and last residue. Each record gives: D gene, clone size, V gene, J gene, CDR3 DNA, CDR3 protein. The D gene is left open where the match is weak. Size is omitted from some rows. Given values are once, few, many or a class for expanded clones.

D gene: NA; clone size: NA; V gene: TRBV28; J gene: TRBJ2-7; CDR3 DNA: TGTGCCAGCTCCTCAAACCGGGACTTCGCCTACGAGCAGTACTTC; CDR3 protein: CASSSNRDFAYEQYF
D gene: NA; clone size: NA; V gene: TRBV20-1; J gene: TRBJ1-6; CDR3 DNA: TGCAGTGCTAGAGATCCAGAAGAGTACAGCGGATATTCACCCCTCCACTTT; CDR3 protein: CSARDPEEYSGYSPLHF
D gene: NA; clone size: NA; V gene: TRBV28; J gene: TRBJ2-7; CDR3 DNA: TGTGCCAGCAGCCTAAATAGGGGCAACTCTCGGGGCGAGCAGTACTTC; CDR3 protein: CASSLNRGNSRGEQYF
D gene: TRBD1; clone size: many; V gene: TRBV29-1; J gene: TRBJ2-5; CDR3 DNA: TGCAGCGGGGGACAGAAGGACCAAGAGACCCAGTACTTC; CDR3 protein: CSGGQKDQETQYF
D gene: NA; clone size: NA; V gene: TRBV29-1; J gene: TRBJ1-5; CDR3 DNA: TGCAGCGTTGAATTGGGGTCGGGCAATCAGCCCCAGCATTTT; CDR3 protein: CSVELGSGNQPQHF
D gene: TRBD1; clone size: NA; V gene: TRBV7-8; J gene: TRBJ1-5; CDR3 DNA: TGTGCCAGCAGCCGTGCAACTACAGGGGCTAGTGGGGTATTTCCCCAGCATTTT; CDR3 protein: CASSRATTGASGVFPQHF
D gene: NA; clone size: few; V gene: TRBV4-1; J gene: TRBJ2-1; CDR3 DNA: TGCGCCAGCAGCCAAGGCAGCAATCCCTACAATGAGCAGTTCTTC; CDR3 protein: CASSQGSNPYNEQFF
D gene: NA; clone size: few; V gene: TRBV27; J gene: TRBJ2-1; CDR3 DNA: TGTGCCAGCAATTTCTTCGGGGCCTACAATGAGCAGTTCTTC; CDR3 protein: CASNFFGAYNEQFF
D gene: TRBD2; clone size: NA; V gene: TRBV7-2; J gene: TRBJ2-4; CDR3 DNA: TGTGCCAGCAGCTTAGTAGGACTAGCGAACATTCAGTACTTC; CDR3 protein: CASSLVGLANIQYF
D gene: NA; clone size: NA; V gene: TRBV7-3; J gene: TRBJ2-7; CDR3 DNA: TGTGCCAGCCTCTTGAGCTCCTACGAGCAGTACTTC; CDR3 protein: CASLLSSYEQYF
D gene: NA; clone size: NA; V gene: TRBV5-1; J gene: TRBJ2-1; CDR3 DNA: TGCGCCAGCAGCTTGGTCCAGCACAATGAGCAGTTCTTC; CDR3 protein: CASSLVQHNEQFF
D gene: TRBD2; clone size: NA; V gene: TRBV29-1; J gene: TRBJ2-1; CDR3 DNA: TGCAGCGTTGGACTAGCGGCCTACAATGAGCAGTTCTTC; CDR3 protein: CSVGLAAYNEQFF
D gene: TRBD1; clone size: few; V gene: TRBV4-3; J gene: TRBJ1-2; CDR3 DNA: TGCGCCAGCAGCCCCTTGGGACAGGGGACCTATGGCTACACCTTC; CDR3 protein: CASSPLGQGTYGYTF
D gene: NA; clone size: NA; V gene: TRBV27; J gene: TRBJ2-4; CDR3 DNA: TGTGCCAGCAGTCCTACAGGGCTCCAAAACATTCAGTACTTC; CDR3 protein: CASSPTGLQNIQYF
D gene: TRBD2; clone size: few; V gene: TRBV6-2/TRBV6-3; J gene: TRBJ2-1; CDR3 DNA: TGTGCCAGCAGGGTTAATAGCGGGGGAACCTACAATGAGCAGTTCTTC; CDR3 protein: CASRVNSGGTYNEQFF
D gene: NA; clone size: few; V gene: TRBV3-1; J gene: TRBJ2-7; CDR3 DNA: TGTGCCAGCAGCCAAGAAGGGGTCGAGCAGTACTTC; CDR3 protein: CASSQEGVEQYF